This T cell receptor (beta chain) appears in the sequencing data of a study of molecular identifiers for immune sequencing clone quantification. TCRdb recomputed calls from the PCR reads with MiXCR, one row per CDR3 protein. The table shows hundreds of thousands of distinct CDR3 sequences, with 24% occurring only once. This clonotype was observed a few times. J lost 10 bases, V lost 2 bases, and 8 bases had no gene match. The CDR3 is made up of 15 amino acids. Germline CDR1 is SGHDN and CDR2 is FVKESK. The material sequenced was naive CD8+ T cells from blood, with Jurkat cell RNA spiked in. Subset meaning: FACS-sorted CD8+CD4-CCR7+CD45RA+ naive T cells. V and J are TRBV14 and TRBJ1-4; 9 bases match TRBD1. This clonotype was sampled from a human donor in good health. Some libraries in this study had Jurkat cell RNA spiked in. CDR3 sequence reads: CASSQRDRVIGKLFF. CDR3 nucleotides: TGTGCCAGCAGCCAAAGGGACAGGGTGATTGGAAAACTGTTTTTT.